Listed below are T cell receptor beta chains from one sample, sequenced in a study of cytomegalovirus exposure and HLA in healthy donors. Some clones are missing from TCRdb's copy, which holds only in-frame ones; the method was immunoSEQ multiplex PCR. The sample shows about 100,000 clones, 75% to 90% of them seen only once. The sample consisted of PBMCs. The receptors shown here come from a man aged 25 to 40 in good health and CMV-seronegative. Both conserved end residues are trimmed from each CDR3. Fields, in order: CDR3 protein, V gene, D gene, J gene, clone size. A D gene is named only where the DNA matches it firmly. The listing skips clone size in some rows; elsewhere it reads once, few, many or a size class.

ATSSRGGLSETQY | TRBV15 | - | TRBJ2-5 | -
ASSPLFSGRGDTQY | TRBV5-1 | TRBD2 | TRBJ2-3 | -
ASSLGTGTGWYEQY | TRBV7-9 | TRBD1 | TRBJ2-7 | -
ASSLGVSTNYGYT | TRBV5-6 | - | TRBJ1-2 | -
ASASPTGAEAF | TRBV5-6 | TRBD1 | TRBJ1-1 | -
ASSELGQGYNSPLH | TRBV6-1 | TRBD1 | TRBJ1-6 | -
ASSPLGQTSYNEQF | TRBV18 | TRBD1 | TRBJ2-1 | -
ASSDPSYEQY | TRBV6-1 | - | TRBJ2-7 | -
ASRRQVGTYEQY | TRBV6-1 | - | TRBJ2-7 | -
SAHESYEQY | TRBV29-1 | - | TRBJ2-7 | -
AWTLGGNYNEQF | TRBV30 | TRBD2 | TRBJ2-1 | -
ASSAPRNTIY | TRBV9 | - | TRBJ1-3 | -
ASSFFETGAGGYT | TRBV2 | TRBD1 | TRBJ1-2 | few
ASSQGQGNTEAF | TRBV28 | TRBD1 | TRBJ1-1 | -
ASSLELAGGPSTYEQY | TRBV7-8 | TRBD2 | TRBJ2-7 | -
ASSDTVFSPLH | TRBV2 | - | TRBJ1-6 | -
ASSYGDRPF | TRBV2 | TRBD1 | TRBJ2-1 | -
AWRQTGGGKRY | TRBV30 | - | TRBJ2-7 | -
ASSQDRGTLDTQY | TRBV4-1 | - | TRBJ2-3 | -
SAERPAGGINNEQF | TRBV29-1 | TRBD2 | TRBJ2-1 | -
ASSPRRTGFDEQF | TRBV27 | - | TRBJ2-1 | -
ASSQERGSGSDTQY | TRBV4-3 | - | TRBJ2-3 | -
ASRRSVSTDTQY | TRBV5-1 | - | TRBJ2-3 | -
ASSRATGTYNQPQH | TRBV28 | TRBD1 | TRBJ1-5 | -
ASSRGGVSTYSYNSPLH | TRBV5-6 | - | TRBJ1-6 | -
ASSLVLSSYEQY | TRBV7-2 | - | TRBJ2-7 | -
ASSKGEGGRDTEAF | TRBV21-1 | - | TRBJ1-1 | few
ASSTGTGSYEQY | TRBV11-2 | TRBD1 | TRBJ2-7 | -
ASSATGNSYYEQY | TRBV19 | TRBD1 | TRBJ2-7 | once
ASSQLAGAGEQY | TRBV4-3 | TRBD2 | TRBJ2-7 | -
ASSRQSYEQY | TRBV11-1 | - | TRBJ2-7 | -